Below are 15 T cell receptor beta chains sequenced from a single sample in a study of T cells after yellow fever vaccination. In TCRdb, the 5' RACE reads were re-called with MiXCR into one record per CDR3 protein. In the table there are 500,000 to 700,000 distinct CDR3 sequences, approximately 21% of which are singletons. The sequences come from PBMCs, collected 15 days after the yellow fever booster vaccination. Receptor source: a man aged 25-40 years who received the YFV17D yellow fever vaccine.

This clonotype was recorded a few times. The chain employs TRBV7-9 and TRBJ1-1; D uncertain. Per germline, CDR1 SEHNR and CDR2 FQNEAQ (reference sequence). CDR3 length: 11 amino acids. V was shortened by 4 bases and J by 4 bases, with 4 bases between the two germline ends. The CDR3 spells CASSWGTEAFF. The CDR3 DNA follows: TGTGCCAGCAGCTGGGGCACTGAAGCTTTCTTT.

V usage is TRBV29-1 and J usage is TRBJ2-7; 7 bases agree with TRBD1. The CDR3 consists of 13 residues. J was trimmed by 9 bases and V by 5 bases; bases with no gene match: 13. The germline V gene encodes CDR1 SQVTM and CDR2 ANQGSEA. The CDR3 is CSVWDSASGGQYF. In DNA, the CDR3 is TGCAGCGTTTGGGACAGTGCCTCAGGGGGGCAGTACTTC.

The chain carries TRBV28 and TRBJ2-7; 9 positions agree with TRBD2. Germline V gene data show CDR1 as MDHEN and CDR2 as SYDVKM. The ends lost 5 bases at V and 7 bases at J; junction bases unmatched: 12. The CDR3 is made up of 15 amino acids. The DNA for the CDR3 is TGTGCCAGCAGTCTATCAGCGGGAGGCGTCCTAGAGCAGTACTTC. Residues: CASSLSAGGVLEQYF.

This clonotype has a count of ten or more. One end of the junction does not line up with germline, which may come from a read error. V and J are TRBV4-3 and TRBJ2-2; 15 bases line up with TRBD2. Germline V CDR1 and CDR2: LGHNA, YSLEER. This CDR3 region has 17 residues. The CDR3 sequence: CASSQGLAGGNTGELFF. The CDR3 region has the DNA TGTGCCAGCAGCCAGGGACTAGCGGGAGGAAACACCGGGGAGCTGTTTTTT.

The chain links TRBV6-5 to TRBJ2-1; 10 bases are shared with TRBD2. Trimming removed 1 base from V and 5 bases from J; junction bases left unmatched: 2. The CDR3 totals 15 residues. From germline, CDR1 is MNHEY and CDR2 SVGAGI. Here the CDR3 reads CASSYWTSGHNEQFF. DNA of the CDR3: TGTGCCAGCAGTTACTGGACTAGCGGACACAATGAGCAGTTCTTC.

The chain employs TRBV5-5 and TRBJ1-5; D is uncertain. V was pared by 2 bases and J by 5 bases, with 11 bases between. Germline values: CDR1 SGHKS, CDR2 YYEKEE (reference sequence). The CDR3 sequence is 14 residues long. The CDR3 spells CASSFRRWDQPQHF. The CDR3 DNA sequence: TGTGCCAGCAGCTTCCGCCGATGGGATCAGCCCCAGCATTTT.

This clonotype was found a few times. The chain combines TRBV7-9 with TRBJ2-7, with D perhaps given as TRBD1 or TRBD2 (5 bases each). Trimming cost V 1 base and J 2 bases, with 9 bases left between them. Germline CDR1 is SEHNR and CDR2 is FQNEAQ (reference sequence). The CDR3 is 14 residues long. The CDR3 bases are TGTGCCAGCAGCTTAGGGGACCTACCCTACGAGCAGTACTTC. Amino acids: CASSLGDLPYEQYF. The full variable domain, completed using reference TRBV7-9 and TRBJ2-7, is DTGVSQNPRHKITKRGQNVTFRCDPISEHNRLYWYRQTLGQGPEFLTYFQNEAQLEKSRLLSDRFSAERPKGSFSTLEIQRTEQGDSAMYLCASSLGDLPYEQYFGPGTRLTVT.

The chain joins TRBV18 to TRBJ2-3, with unresolved D. The V and J ends lost 0 bases and 7 bases respectively, with 8 bases between them. The germline V gene encodes CDR1 KGHSH and CDR2 LQKENI. There are 13 residues in the CDR3. The CDR3 sequence: CASSPPERHTQYF. Written as DNA, the CDR3 is TGTGCCAGCTCACCACCCGAGCGCCATACGCAGTATTTT.

This clonotype was counted a few times. The chain has TRBV6-5 and TRBJ2-6; possible D gene TRBD1, 6 bases. Germline CDR1 reads MNHEY; CDR2 reads SVGAGI. Trimming took off 0 bases at V and 0 bases at J, with 9 bases between the two ends. CDR3 length equals 17 residues. The CDR3 reads CASSYSDSGSGANVLTF. The CDR3 DNA sequence: TGTGCCAGCAGTTACTCGGACAGTGGCTCTGGGGCCAACGTCCTGACTTTC.

The chain recombines TRBV12-3 or TRBV12-4 with TRBJ1-6, with 9 bases that match TRBD1. CDR3 length: 14 amino acids. V was clipped by 3 bases and J by 9 bases; unmatched bases: 3. CDR3: CASSLTGGRSPLHF. The CDR3 DNA reads as TGTGCCAGCAGTTTGACAGGGGGGCGTTCACCCCTCCACTTT.

CDR3: CASSFSLAGGGSQYF. Here the CDR3 DNA reads TGTGCCAGCAGCTTCTCGCTAGCGGGAGGAGGGTCCCAGTACTTC. V is TRBV7-2 and J is TRBJ2-5; 11 bases are shared with TRBD2. The CDR3 totals 15 residues. Trimming at V came to 3 bases and at J to 9 bases, leaving 9 bases not matched to a gene. Germline values: CDR1 SGHTA, CDR2 FQGNSA.

This chain joins TRBV18 and TRBJ2-2; 9 positions agree with TRBD1. The trim removed 3 bases at V and 7 bases at J, leaving 9 bases unmatched. Germline CDR1 reads KGHSH; CDR2 reads LQKENI. CDR3 size: 16 residues. CDR3 region: CASSPDRGIFGGELFF. The CDR3 nucleotides are TGTGCCAGCTCACCCGACAGGGGGATTTTCGGCGGGGAGCTGTTTTTT.

V and J are TRBV7-2 and TRBJ1-1; no clear D gene. The CDR3 length is 13 residues. Germline loops: CDR1 SGHTA, CDR2 FQGNSA. With 0 bases removed from V and 9 bases from J, the gap between germline ends came to 11 bases. As DNA, the CDR3 is TGTGCCAGCAGCTTAGCGCTAATGTATCAAGCTTTCTTT. Translated: CASSLALMYQAFF.

This chain links TRBV20-1 with TRBJ2-3; D gene unclear. CDR1 is DFQATT and CDR2 is SNEGSKA in the germline V gene (reference sequence). CDR3 length: 12 amino acids. V shed 0 bases and J shed 4 bases, with 5 bases lying between them. The CDR3 DNA follows: TGCAGTGCTAGAGATCGACCAGATACGCAGTATTTT. It encodes CSARDRPDTQYF.

The V gene is TRBV19, the J gene TRBJ2-1; D unclear. V lost 5 bases and J 7 bases, leaving 9 bases between the germline ends. The CDR3 loop spans 12 amino acids. CDR1 is LNHDA and CDR2 is SQIVND in the germline V gene (reference sequence). CDR3 in DNA: TGTGCCAGTAGTGTCTCGGTGAATGAGCAGTTCTTC. Translation gives CASSVSVNEQFF.